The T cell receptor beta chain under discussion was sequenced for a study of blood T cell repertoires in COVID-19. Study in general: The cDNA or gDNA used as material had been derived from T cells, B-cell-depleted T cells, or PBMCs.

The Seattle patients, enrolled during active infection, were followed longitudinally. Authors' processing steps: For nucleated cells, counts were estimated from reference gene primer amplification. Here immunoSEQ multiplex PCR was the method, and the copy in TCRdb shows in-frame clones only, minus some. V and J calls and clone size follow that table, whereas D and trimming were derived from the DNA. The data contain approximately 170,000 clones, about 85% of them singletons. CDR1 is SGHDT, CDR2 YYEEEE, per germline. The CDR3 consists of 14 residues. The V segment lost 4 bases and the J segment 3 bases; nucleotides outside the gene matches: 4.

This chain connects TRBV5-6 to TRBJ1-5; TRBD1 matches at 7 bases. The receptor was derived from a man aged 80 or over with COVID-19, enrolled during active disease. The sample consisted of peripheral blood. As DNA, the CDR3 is TGTGCCAGCAGCCGCGGACAGGACAATCAGCCCCAGCATTTT. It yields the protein CASSRGQDNQPQHF.